This passage covers 8 T cell receptor beta chains from one sample sequenced in a study of shared clonotypes between healthy human individuals. Sequenced by immunoSEQ multiplex PCR; TCRdb stores in-frame clones only, minus some. This sample has roughly 1,600,000 clones; approximately 98.5% occur once, and the top ten carry roughly 0.35%. Sequencing was performed on naive CD4+ T cells sorted from blood. The subset is: CD45RA+ positively selected. These receptors were collected from a man aged 30 to 39 in good health.

This clone was observed once. The chain has TRBV7-8 and TRBJ2-2; TRBD2 matches 10 bases. Per germline, CDR1 SGHVS and CDR2 FQNEAQ. This CDR3 spans 16 amino acids. The V and J ends lost 1 base and 7 bases, in that order; junction bases with no gene match: 6. For the CDR3, the DNA is TGTGCCAGCAGCTTAGAACTAGCGGGAATCAGCGGGGAGCTGTTTTTT. Amino acids: CASSLELAGISGELFF.

This chain links TRBV4-1 with TRBJ2-7; D could derive from TRBD1 or TRBD2 (5 bases each). Trimming removed 1 base at V and 3 bases at J, with 13 bases between. The CDR3 has 15 amino acids. CDR1 and CDR2 (germline): MGHRA, YSYEKL. The CDR3 protein is CASSQGSSGGYEQYF. CDR3 sequence (DNA): TGCGCCAGCAGCCAAGGGTCTAGTGGGGGCTACGAGCAGTACTTC.

The V call is TRBV7-2, the J call TRBJ2-3, with 9 bases lining up with TRBD1. CDR3 length equals 16 residues. The germline V gene encodes CDR1 SGHTA and CDR2 FQGNSA. The V gene end was trimmed by 4 bases and the J gene end by 8 bases; junction bases not matched to a gene: 13. The CDR3 region has the DNA TGTGCCAGCAGCTCCCCCCCCGGGACAGGGAGGGGTACGCAGTATTTT. It is translated as CASSSPPGTGRGTQYF.

The CDR3 nucleotides are TGCGCCAGCAGCCTTGACAGGAACTGGGTTGCCTACGAGCAGTACTTC. Translating gives CASSLDRNWVAYEQYF. This chain links TRBV5-1 with TRBJ2-7, with D possibly being TRBD1 (6 bases). Per germline, CDR1 SGHRS and CDR2 YFSETQ. Trimming cost V 4 bases and J 2 bases, with 19 bases left between them. This CDR3 has 16 residues.

CDR3 region: CASSQVHTQYF. The CDR3 nucleotides are TGTGCCAGCAGCCAAGTGCATACGCAGTATTTT. V usage is TRBV4-2 and J usage is TRBJ2-3; D uncertain. Germline V gene data show CDR1 as LGHNA and CDR2 as YNFKEQ. Trimming cost V 1 base and J 7 bases, with 3 bases left between them. This CDR3 is built from 11 residues.

In nucleotides, the CDR3 is TGTGCCAGCGTTTACCGGACAGGGTCTAGGGGCACCGGGGAGCTGTTTTTT. It encodes CASVYRTGSRGTGELFF. The chain joins TRBV28 to TRBJ2-2; TRBD1 matches 8 bases. V was clipped by 8 bases and J by 4 bases; unmatched bases: 15. Germline V gene lookup returns CDR1 MDHEN and CDR2 SYDVKM. There are 17 residues in the CDR3.

The chain joins TRBV11-2 to TRBJ2-1; no definite D call. Trimming removed 5 bases at V and 10 bases at J, with 9 bases between. The CDR3 is 11 amino acids. The V gene's germline CDR1 is SGHAT and CDR2 FQNNGV. The CDR3 nucleotides are TGTGCCAGCAGCCCCTACTCAGAGCAGTTCTTC. Protein sequence: CASSPYSEQFF. Drawing the rest from reference TRBV11-2 and TRBJ2-1, the complete variable domain is EAGVAQSPRYKIIEKRQSVAFWCNPISGHATLYWYQQILGQGPKLLIQFQNNGVVDDSQLPKDRFSAERLKGVDSTLKIQPAKLEDSAVYLCASSPYSEQFFGPGTRLTVL.

The V gene is TRBV5-1, the J gene TRBJ2-7; D gene ambiguous. This CDR3 comprises 14 residues. V was cut by 4 bases and J by 1 base, with 12 bases left in between. Germline V gene sequence: CDR1 SGHRS, CDR2 YFSETQ. The CDR3 sequence: CASSNHKISYEQYF. CDR3 nucleotide sequence: TGCGCCAGCAGCAACCACAAGATTTCCTACGAGCAGTACTTC.